Listed here are 10 T cell receptor beta chains from one sample, sequenced in a study of cytomegalovirus exposure and HLA in healthy donors. Both 60 Vbeta primers and 13 Jbeta primers went into the PCR. Sequencing was performed with immunoSEQ multiplex PCR; in TCRdb, only in-frame clones are kept and a portion is missing. The sample yields some 99,000 clones, around 77% seen once. The material sequenced was PBMCs. These receptors were obtained from a female donor in good health and CMV-seronegative.

The V call is TRBV5-4, the J call TRBJ1-1; tentative D call: TRBD1 (5 bases). This CDR3 contains 16 residues. CDR1 SGHNT and CDR2 YYREEE come from the germline V gene (reference sequence). Trimming left V 4 bases short and J 3 bases short, with 19 bases between. CDR3 sequence: CASSGGMDRSYTEAFF. The DNA for the CDR3 is TGTGCCAGCAGCGGGGGGATGGACCGAAGTTACACTGAAGCTTTCTTT. Based on the CDR3 plus reference TRBV5-4 and TRBJ1-1, the full variable domain is ETGVTQSPTHLIKTRGQQVTLRCSSQSGHNTVSWYQQALGQGPQFIFQYYREEENGRGNFPPRFSGLQFPNYSSELNVNALELDDSALYLCASSGGMDRSYTEAFFGQGTRLTVV.

The chain carries TRBV2 and TRBJ1-5, with D perhaps matching TRBD1 (5 bases). CDR1 is SNHLY, CDR2 FYNNEI, per germline. The CDR3 extends over 13 amino acids. The V end was cut by 7 bases, the J end by 5 bases, with 12 bases between. The chain's CDR3 is CASKEWGDQPQHF. For the CDR3, the DNA is TGTGCCAGCAAGGAATGGGGGGATCAGCCCCAGCATTTT.

The chain combines TRBV2 with TRBJ2-3, with D possibly being TRBD1 (5 bases). Per germline, CDR1 SNHLY and CDR2 FYNNEI. The CDR3 contains 14 residues. The CDR3 DNA follows: TGTGCGTTCGGGCTGGGGCTTAGCACAGATACGCAGTATTTT. It yields the protein CAFGLGLSTDTQYF.

The rearrangement joins TRBV5-1 to TRBJ2-1, with 9 bases that match TRBD2. There are 16 residues in the CDR3. V lost 4 bases and J lost 6; bases outside the gene matches: 11. Germline assignment: CDR1 SGHRS and CDR2 YFSETQ. The CDR3, as DNA: TGCGCCAGCAGCCAAGTTGGAGCGGGAGGTCGCAATGAGCAGTTCTTC. This sequence encodes CASSQVGAGGRNEQFF.

The chain carries TRBV23-1 and TRBJ1-5, with D possibly TRBD1 on 5 matching bases. TRBV23-1 is identified as an open reading frame with a role that is uncertain. This CDR3 is 16 amino acids long. The V end lost 3 bases, the J end lost 0 bases, and 12 bases lay between the germline ends. Here the CDR3 DNA reads TGCGCCAGCAGTCACACCCCAGGGTATAGCAATCAGCCCCAGCATTTT. This translates into CASSHTPGYSNQPQHF.

The J gene is TRBJ2-3, the V gene TRBV6-4; no reliable D call. CDR3 length: 13 amino acids. V was trimmed by 4 bases and J by 4 bases, leaving 9 bases between them. Germline CDR1 MRHNA, CDR2 SNTAGT. The CDR3 DNA is TGTGCCAGCAGTGGCCCACCGGCAGATACGCAGTATTTT. This sequence encodes CASSGPPADTQYF.

This clone was detected once. The chain recombines TRBV7-9 with TRBJ1-2, with D possibly matching TRBD1 (6 bases). V lost 5 bases and J lost 6, with 10 bases in between. Germline values: CDR1 SEHNR, CDR2 FQNEAQ (reference sequence). This CDR3 is 12 amino acids long. The CDR3 bases are TGTGCCAGCAGCCTTACAGGGCATGGCTACACCTTC. Its translation is CASSLTGHGYTF.

The chain is built from TRBV28 and TRBJ2-3; TRBD2 matches 10 bases. CDR3 size: 14 residues. V gave up 5 bases and J gave up 1 base; unmatched junction bases: 0. Germline CDR1 MDHEN, CDR2 SYDVKM. The CDR3 DNA reads as TGTGCCAGCAGTGGGACTAGCGGCACAGATACGCAGTATTTT. Protein sequence: CASSGTSGTDTQYF.

This clone was counted only a few times. V is TRBV4-3 and J is TRBJ1-4, with TRBD1 as a possible D gene (6 bases). The CDR3 has 15 residues. V was trimmed by 4 bases and J by 0 bases, leaving 9 bases between them. In germline, CDR1 is LGHNA, CDR2 YSLEER. CDR3 residues: CASSLRTATNEKLFF. For the CDR3, the DNA is TGCGCCAGCAGCCTCCGGACAGCAACTAATGAAAAACTGTTTTTT.

This clone was observed a single time. This chain joins TRBV7-9 and TRBJ1-1; possible D gene TRBD1, 6 bases. Deletions cut 3 bases from V and 0 bases from J, with 17 bases between. Germline CDR1 and CDR2: SEHNR and FQNEAQ (reference sequence). The CDR3 has 17 amino acids. In DNA, the CDR3 is TGTGCCAGCAGCTTTAGTCAGGGGCATTTCATGAACACTGAAGCTTTCTTT. Amino acids: CASSFSQGHFMNTEAFF.